Below, 29 T cell receptor beta chains from the same sample are listed, as sequenced in a study of T cell responses to AZD1222 COVID-19 vaccine. The repertoire was sequenced with immunoSEQ multiplex PCR; TCRdb's copy has only in-frame clones and lacks some. Found here are 130,000 or so clones, 85% to 90% of them singletons; the top ten hold more than 20%. The sample in question was peripheral blood, obtained on day 0 of AZD1222 vaccination. The receptors derive from an adult in good health.

Here the CDR3 reads CASLTGWGPNYGYTF. CDR3 in DNA: TGTGCCAGCCTGACAGGCTGGGGGCCTAACTATGGCTACACCTTC. This rearrangement joins TRBV28 to TRBJ1-2; D is perhaps TRBD1 (6 bases). V was cut by 8 bases and J by 0 bases, with 16 bases left in between. This CDR3 is 15 amino acids long. CDR1 and CDR2 from the germline V gene are MDHEN and SYDVKM.

The chain recombines TRBV9 with TRBJ2-5, with 13 positions matching TRBD2. CDR1 and CDR2 (germline): SGDLS, YYNGEE. The CDR3 runs 17 residues. Germline trimming cut 4 bases from V and 3 bases from J; bases unmatched to any gene: 9. CDR3 amino acids: CASSPDSGLAGEETQYF. For the CDR3, the DNA is TGTGCCAGCAGCCCCGACTCCGGACTAGCGGGGGAAGAGACCCAGTACTTC.

J is TRBJ1-5 and V is TRBV20-1; D is unresolved. Deletions cut 2 bases from V and 5 bases from J, with 4 bases between. The germline V gene encodes CDR1 DFQATT and CDR2 SNEGSKA (reference sequence). The CDR3 is 11 residues long. The CDR3 bases are TGCAGTGCTAGAACCGATCAGCCCCAGCATTTT. Translation gives CSARTDQPQHF.

The V and J genes are TRBV7-6 and TRBJ2-1, with TRBD2 matching over 10 bases. Germline CDR1 SGHVS, CDR2 FNYEAQ. V lost 7 bases to trimming and J lost 5 bases; unmatched junction nucleotides: 8. CDR3 length equals 15 residues. The chain's CDR3 is CASKLGTSVNNEQFF. The DNA of the CDR3 is TGTGCCAGCAAACTAGGGACTAGCGTAAACAATGAGCAGTTCTTC.

The chain recombines TRBV19 with TRBJ1-5; D uncertain. The CDR3 totals 15 residues. CDR1 and CDR2 from the germline V gene are LNHDA and SQIVND (reference sequence). Between the trimmed V and J ends, which lost 8 bases and 5 bases, there was a span of 19 bases. The CDR3 reads CASRKRTEDHQPQHF. The CDR3 DNA reads TGTGCCAGTCGTAAACGGACGGAGGACCATCAGCCCCAGCATTTT.

V gene TRBV6-2 or TRBV6-3 combines with J gene TRBJ1-6; 10 bases map to TRBD1. Trimming cost V 2 bases and J 5 bases; bases outside gene matches: 3. This CDR3 region has 16 residues. Germline values: CDR1 MNHEY, CDR2 SVGEGT. The CDR3 loop is CASSYGTGADNSPLHF. CDR3 nucleotide sequence: TGTGCCAGCAGTTACGGGACAGGGGCGGATAATTCACCCCTCCACTTT.

As concerns this clone: The junction differs from germline at one of its ends, possibly a read error. The chain is built from TRBV15 and TRBJ2-3; TRBD1 agrees at 9 bases. CDR1 LNHNV and CDR2 YYDKDF come from the germline V gene (reference sequence). This CDR3 has 15 residues. The CDR3 region has the DNA TGTGCCACCAGCGGAGAGACAGGGGGGTCAGATACGCAGTATTTT. This gives the protein CATSGETGGSDTQYF.

This chain links TRBV6-5 with TRBJ1-2; D unresolved. The CDR3 extends over 14 amino acids. V lost 6 bases to trimming and J lost 4 bases, with 15 bases between them. Germline assignment: CDR1 MNHEY and CDR2 SVGAGI. The CDR3 sequence: CASSRRVGGYGYTF. Here the CDR3 DNA reads TGTGCCAGCAGCCGCCGGGTGGGTGGCTATGGCTACACCTTC.

The CDR3 loop is CASSPTGYSNQPQHF. The DNA for the CDR3 is TGTGCCAGCAGCCCGACGGGGTATAGCAATCAGCCCCAGCATTTT. The chain joins TRBV9 to TRBJ1-5; D is uncertain. Germline CDR1 reads SGDLS; CDR2 reads YYNGEE. This CDR3 region has 15 residues. Trimming removed 4 bases at V and 0 bases at J, with 11 bases between.

The genes are TRBV19 and TRBJ2-7; maybe TRBD2 (7 bases). This CDR3 contains 17 residues. V gave up 3 bases and J gave up 1 base, with 19 bases separating them. CDR1 LNHDA and CDR2 SQIVND come from the germline V gene (reference sequence). The CDR3 region has the DNA TGTGCCAGTAGTATCGGAACCGGGAGGCAGGGGTCCTACGAGCAGTACTTC. It encodes CASSIGTGRQGSYEQYF.

The rearrangement uses TRBV18 and TRBJ2-7, with TRBD2 matching 10 bases. The CDR3 is 14 amino acids. Germline loops: CDR1 KGHSH, CDR2 LQKENI. V shed 2 bases and J 5 bases; nucleotides not matched to a gene: 3. CDR3 coding DNA: TGTGCCAGCTCACCAAGGCTAGCGGGGGACGAGCAGTACTTC. Translated, it gives CASSPRLAGDEQYF.

The V call is TRBV6-5, the J call TRBJ2-5; weak D call: TRBD1 (5 bases). Germline CDR1 is MNHEY and CDR2 is SVGAGI. The ends were cut back, 6 bases at V and 5 bases at J, with 19 bases in the middle. The CDR3 runs to 15 residues. The CDR3 DNA follows: TGTGCCAGCAGCCCAACAGGATCATTGTGGGAGACCCAGTACTTC. This encodes CASSPTGSLWETQYF.

The genes are TRBV5-4 and TRBJ2-7; D gene ambiguous. There are 14 residues in the CDR3. The V end lost 2 bases, the J end lost 0 bases, and 9 bases lay between the germline ends. Germline CDR1 is SGHNT and CDR2 is YYREEE (reference sequence). CDR3 nucleotide sequence: TGTGCCAGCAGCTTAAATCAACGCTCCTACGAGCAGTACTTC. It yields the protein CASSLNQRSYEQYF.

The V call is TRBV5-6, the J call TRBJ1-4; D uncertain. The CDR3 length is 16 residues. Trimming took 0 bases from V and 8 from J, leaving 17 bases between them. Germline V CDR1 and CDR2: SGHDT, YYEEEE. This CDR3 reads CASSLAPGSLAEKLFF. The CDR3 nucleotides read TGTGCCAGCAGCTTGGCCCCCGGGTCGTTGGCCGAAAAACTGTTTTTT.

CDR3 sequence reads: CASSPQADLEQYF. The CDR3 DNA follows: TGTGCCAGCAGCCCCCAAGCCGACCTCGAGCAGTACTTC. V usage is TRBV11-3 and J usage is TRBJ2-7; D is unresolved. Trimming left V 5 bases short and J 6 bases short, with 14 bases between. Germline assignment: CDR1 SGHNT and CDR2 YENEEA. The CDR3 extends over 13 amino acids. The variable domain in full, completed from reference TRBV11-3 and TRBJ2-7, reads EAGVVQSPRYKIIEKKQPVAFWCNPISGHNTLYWYLQNLGQGPELLIRYENEEAVDDSQLPKDRFSAERLKGVDSTLKIQPAELGDSAVYLCASSPQADLEQYFGPGTRLTVT.

The rearrangement joins TRBV13 to TRBJ1-1, with 10 bases aligning to TRBD1. The J segment lost 4 bases and the V segment lost 6 bases, leaving 8 bases of the junction unmatched. Germline V lookup: CDR1 PRHDT, CDR2 FYEKMQ (reference sequence). The CDR3 covers 15 residues. CDR3 loop: CASSPAGTGATEAFF. In nucleotides, the CDR3 is TGTGCCAGCAGTCCAGCCGGGACAGGGGCCACTGAAGCTTTCTTT. Using reference TRBV13 and TRBJ1-1 for the parts outside the CDR3, the full variable domain is AAGVIQSPRHLIKEKRETATLKCYPIPRHDTVYWYQQGPGQDPQFLISFYEKMQSDKGSIPDRFSAQQFSDYHSELNMSSLELGDSALYFCASSPAGTGATEAFFGQGTRLTVV.

This chain links TRBV6-5 with TRBJ1-1; D call uncertain. Germline V gene data show CDR1 as MNHEY and CDR2 as SVGAGI. The CDR3 totals 13 residues. The V gene lost 7 bases and the J gene lost 7 bases, with 16 bases spanning the gap. Written as DNA, the CDR3 is TGTGCCAGCACGGGCAGCCCCGGTATTGAAGCTTTCTTT. Translating gives CASTGSPGIEAFF.

The CDR3 is CATSREGSEAFF. DNA of the CDR3: TGTGCCACCAGCAGAGAGGGGAGTGAAGCTTTCTTT. The chain links TRBV15 to TRBJ1-1; D remains ambiguous. Per germline, CDR1 LNHNV and CDR2 YYDKDF (reference sequence). V lost 0 bases, J lost 7 bases, and 6 bases lay in between. The CDR3 contains 12 residues.

The chain links TRBV19 to TRBJ2-7, with D possibly matching TRBD1 (6 bases). This CDR3 is built from 15 residues. V was cut by 5 bases and J by 3 bases, with 17 bases left in between. CDR1 is LNHDA and CDR2 is SQIVND in the germline V gene (reference sequence). The CDR3 loop reads CASSPSGTSRYEQYF. CDR3 coding DNA: TGTGCCAGTAGTCCATCTGGGACATCCCGCTACGAGCAGTACTTC.

Only a few counts were recorded for this clone. Other DNA sequences in this sample translate to the same CDR3. The chain carries TRBV20-1 and TRBJ2-7; D could derive from TRBD1 or TRBD2 (5 bases each). V lost 1 base to trimming and J lost 4 bases, with 5 bases between them. Germline CDR1 is DFQATT and CDR2 is SNEGSKA (reference sequence). The CDR3 runs 11 residues. The CDR3 reads CSARGGYEQYF. CDR3 in DNA: TGCAGTGCTAGAGGGGGGTACGAGCAGTACTTC.

This sequence joins TRBV4-3 and TRBJ2-2; 7 bases are shared with TRBD2. The CDR3 extends over 15 amino acids. V gave up 0 bases and J gave up 6 bases; unmatched junction bases: 4. Germline CDR1 and CDR2: LGHNA and YSLEER. For the CDR3, the DNA is TGCGCCAGCAGCCAAGAACTAGCGAAAGCCGGGGAGCTGTTTTTT. This translates into CASSQELAKAGELFF.

The chain joins TRBV14 to TRBJ1-3; no clear D gene. V was trimmed by 1 base and J by 2 bases, leaving 3 bases between them. The V gene's germline CDR1 is SGHDN and CDR2 FVKESK. The CDR3 is 13 amino acids. CDR3 region: CASSQGPGNTIYF. The CDR3 DNA sequence: TGTGCCAGCAGCCAAGGGCCTGGAAACACCATATATTTT. The entire variable domain, with the rest obtained from reference TRBV14 and TRBJ1-3, is as follows: EAGVTQFPSHSVIEKGQTVTLRCDPISGHDNLYWYRRVMGKEIKFLLHFVKESKQDESGMPNNRFLAERTGGTYSTLKVQPAELEDSGVYFCASSQGPGNTIYFGEGSWLTVV.

V and J are TRBV19 and TRBJ2-1; D gene uncertain. Deletions cut 0 bases from V and 5 bases from J, with 8 bases between. This CDR3 region has 14 residues. Germline CDR1 LNHDA, CDR2 SQIVND (reference sequence). The CDR3 reads CASSIDSLNNEQFF. In DNA form, the CDR3 reads TGTGCCAGTAGTATAGATTCCTTGAACAATGAGCAGTTCTTC.

The J gene is TRBJ1-2, the V gene TRBV7-2; 11 bases map to TRBD1. Germline CDR1 and CDR2: SGHTA and FQGNSA. This CDR3 spans 15 amino acids. Trimming at V came to 5 bases and at J to 7 bases, leaving 9 bases not matched to a gene. CDR3 sequence reads: CASSPPGQGGVGYTF. The DNA of the CDR3 is TGTGCCAGCAGCCCTCCGGGACAGGGGGGGGTTGGCTACACCTTC.

This rearrangement joins TRBV7-8 to TRBJ1-6; D call uncertain. The CDR3 sequence is 14 residues long. The V and J ends lost 3 bases and 4 bases respectively, with 7 bases between them. The germline gives CDR1 SGHVS, CDR2 FQNEAQ. The CDR3, as DNA: TGTGCCAGCAGCTTTCTGAGTTATAATTCACCCCTCCACTTT. This sequence encodes CASSFLSYNSPLHF. The whole variable domain, filled in from reference TRBV7-8 and TRBJ1-6, reads GAGVSQSPRYKVAKRGQDVALRCDPISGHVSLFWYQQALGQGPEFLTYFQNEAQLDKSGLPSDRFFAERPEGSVSTLKIQRTQQEDSAVYLCASSFLSYNSPLHFGNGTRLTVT.

Points on this clone: The same CDR3 is also encoded by other DNA sequences in this sample. The CDR3 sequence: CASSPGTGFSYEQYF. Here the CDR3 DNA reads TGTGCCAGCAGTCCTGGGACAGGCTTCTCCTACGAGCAGTACTTC. This rearrangement joins TRBV6-6 to TRBJ2-7; 8 bases agree with TRBD1. The CDR3 consists of 15 residues. The germline CDR1 and CDR2 sequences are MNHNY and SVGAGI (reference sequence). The V gene end was trimmed by 5 bases and the J gene end by 0 bases; junction bases not matched to a gene: 6.

This rearrangement joins TRBV3-1 (or the pseudogene TRBV3-2) to TRBJ2-3; D is ambiguous. The CDR3 is made up of 16 amino acids. Trimming pared 0 bases from V and 5 bases from J, leaving 15 bases between. Germline CDR1 and CDR2: LGHDT and YNNKEL (reference sequence). This chain's CDR3 is CASSQDSRIEQDTQYF. DNA of the CDR3: TGTGCCAGCAGCCAAGACTCTAGGATTGAACAAGATACGCAGTATTTT.

J is TRBJ1-2 and V is TRBV30, with D hard to call. Germline V CDR1 and CDR2: GTSNPN, SVGIG (reference sequence). This CDR3 contains 19 residues. The V and J ends lost 2 bases and 0 bases respectively, with 25 bases between them. CDR3 sequence reads: CAWSPYLIELGAANYGYTF. DNA for the CDR3: TGTGCCTGGAGTCCCTATTTAATTGAACTCGGAGCGGCTAACTATGGCTACACCTTC.

V gene TRBV15 combines with J gene TRBJ1-5, with D possibly TRBD1 on 5 matching bases. The germline CDR1 and CDR2 sequences are LNHNV and YYDKDF (reference sequence). The CDR3 sequence is 17 residues long. Trimming removed 3 bases at V and 0 bases at J, with 15 bases between. The DNA of the CDR3 is TGTGCCACCAGCAGGACAGTACCCCTTTATAGCAATCAGCCCCAGCATTTT. It encodes CATSRTVPLYSNQPQHF. Full variable domain (remainder filled in from reference TRBV15 and TRBJ1-5): DAMVIQNPRYQVTQFGKPVTLSCSQTLNHNVMYWYQQKSSQAPKLLFHYYDKDFNNEADTPDNFQSRRPNTSFCFLDIRSPGLGDTAMYLCATSRTVPLYSNQPQHFGDGTRLSIL.